The rows below give T cell receptor beta chains drawn from one sample of a study of blood T cell repertoires in COVID-19. The assay was immunoSEQ multiplex PCR, and TCRdb's table has in-frame clones only and misses some. The sample consists of about 40,000 clones, roughly four fifths of them appearing once. Sequencing was done on a sample of peripheral blood. These receptors came from a woman aged 55-69 years with acute or convalescent COVID-19. CDR3s include the opening cysteine and the closing phenylalanine or tryptophan. A D gene is named only where the DNA matches it firmly. For some rows the clone size is stated as once, few or many, or as a class when expanded; others skip it.

v_call: TRBV18; j_call: TRBJ2-2; clone_size: -; d_call: -; cdr3_aa: CASSPGRQNTGELFF; cdr3_nt: TGTGCCAGCTCACCAGGTCGACAGAACACCGGGGAGCTGTTTTTT
v_call: TRBV5-6; j_call: TRBJ1-2; clone_size: -; d_call: TRBD1; cdr3_aa: CASSLPGQGAANYGYTF; cdr3_nt: TGTGCCAGCAGCTTACCGGGACAGGGGGCCGCTAACTATGGCTACACCTTC
v_call: TRBV30; j_call: TRBJ1-2; clone_size: once; d_call: -; cdr3_aa: CAWSAPGNRGYTF; cdr3_nt: TGTGCCTGGAGTGCTCCCGGGAACCGTGGCTACACCTTC
v_call: TRBV5-8; j_call: TRBJ1-1; clone_size: -; d_call: TRBD1; cdr3_aa: CARGDRGYLGNTEAFF; cdr3_nt: TGTGCCAGGGGGGACAGGGGATATTTGGGGAACACTGAAGCTTTCTTT
v_call: TRBV5-1; j_call: TRBJ1-5; clone_size: -; d_call: TRBD1; cdr3_aa: CASSLDAGGVQPQHF; cdr3_nt: TGCGCCAGCAGCTTGGACGCAGGGGGAGTTCAGCCCCAGCATTTT
v_call: TRBV9; j_call: TRBJ2-5; clone_size: -; d_call: TRBD1; cdr3_aa: CASSISGTGGIETQYF; cdr3_nt: TGTGCCAGCAGCATTTCCGGGACAGGGGGCATTGAGACCCAGTACTTC
v_call: TRBV18; j_call: TRBJ2-5; clone_size: -; d_call: -; cdr3_aa: CASSPPRGGKETQYF; cdr3_nt: TGTGCCAGCTCACCACCGAGGGGGGGAAAGGAGACCCAGTACTTC
v_call: TRBV25-1; j_call: TRBJ2-1; clone_size: -; d_call: TRBD2; cdr3_aa: CASSDPSGGLSYNEQFF; cdr3_nt: TGTGCCAGCAGTGATCCAAGCGGGGGTCTCTCCTACAATGAGCAGTTCTTC
v_call: TRBV7-3; j_call: TRBJ2-4; clone_size: -; d_call: -; cdr3_aa: CASSPTGRREIAKNIQYF; cdr3_nt: TGTGCCAGCAGCCCGACGGGGAGGAGGGAGATAGCCAAAAACATTCAGTACTTC
v_call: TRBV3-1/TRBV3-2; j_call: TRBJ2-7; clone_size: few; d_call: -; cdr3_aa: CASSQDQGLYEGYEQYF; cdr3_nt: TGTGCCAGCAGCCAAGATCAGGGCCTCTACGAAGGTTACGAGCAGTACTTC
v_call: TRBV5-5; j_call: TRBJ2-2; clone_size: -; d_call: -; cdr3_aa: CASSLGGVYRGELFF; cdr3_nt: TGTGCCAGCAGCTTAGGAGGGGTATATCGCGGGGAGCTGTTTTTT
v_call: TRBV27; j_call: TRBJ1-2; clone_size: -; d_call: TRBD1; cdr3_aa: CASSLSGTGENYGYTF; cdr3_nt: TGTGCCAGCAGTTTATCAGGGACAGGGGAGAACTATGGCTACACCTTC
v_call: TRBV6-5; j_call: TRBJ2-3; clone_size: -; d_call: TRBD2; cdr3_aa: CASSYSTSRSDTQYF; cdr3_nt: TGTGCCAGCAGTTATTCGACTAGCAGGTCAGATACGCAGTATTTT
v_call: TRBV7-7; j_call: TRBJ1-1; clone_size: -; d_call: -; cdr3_aa: CASSLTENTEAFF; cdr3_nt: TGTGCTAGCAGCTTAACAGAGAACACTGAAGCTTTCTTT
v_call: TRBV20-1; j_call: TRBJ2-7; clone_size: -; d_call: TRBD2; cdr3_aa: CSASGTSVYEQYF; cdr3_nt: TGCAGTGCTAGTGGGACTAGCGTCTACGAGCAGTACTTC
v_call: TRBV2; j_call: TRBJ2-3; clone_size: few; d_call: TRBD2; cdr3_aa: CASSEEGGGPDTQYF; cdr3_nt: TGTGCCAGCAGTGAAGAAGGCGGGGGGCCAGATACGCAGTATTTT
v_call: TRBV6-5; j_call: TRBJ2-3; clone_size: -; d_call: -; cdr3_aa: CASSYTDPRGTQYF; cdr3_nt: TGTGCCAGCAGTTACACTGACCCCAGGGGTACGCAGTATTTT
v_call: TRBV30; j_call: TRBJ1-4; clone_size: -; d_call: -; cdr3_aa: CAWSEVRALSTNEKLFF; cdr3_nt: TGTGCCTGGAGTGAGGTCAGGGCGCTTTCAACTAATGAAAAACTGTTTTTT
v_call: TRBV5-1; j_call: TRBJ1-4; clone_size: once; d_call: TRBD1; cdr3_aa: CASSIDRANEKLFF; cdr3_nt: TGCGCCAGCAGCATCGACAGGGCGAATGAAAAACTGTTTTTT
v_call: TRBV7-3; j_call: TRBJ2-3; clone_size: -; d_call: -; cdr3_aa: CASSPAAVPDTQYF; cdr3_nt: TGTGCCAGCAGCCCCGCGGCGGTCCCAGATACGCAGTATTTT
v_call: TRBV6-5; j_call: TRBJ1-1; clone_size: -; d_call: TRBD1; cdr3_aa: CASSMDRGQTEAFF; cdr3_nt: TGTGCCAGCAGCATGGACAGGGGGCAAACTGAAGCTTTCTTT
v_call: TRBV29-1; j_call: TRBJ2-2; clone_size: -; d_call: TRBD1; cdr3_aa: CSAIQGTGELFF; cdr3_nt: TGCAGCGCAATACAGGGGACCGGGGAGCTGTTTTTT
v_call: TRBV12-3/TRBV12-4; j_call: TRBJ2-7; clone_size: -; d_call: -; cdr3_aa: CASRGGSYEQYF; cdr3_nt: TGTGCCAGCAGGGGAGGTTCCTACGAGCAGTACTTC
v_call: TRBV12-3/TRBV12-4; j_call: TRBJ1-2; clone_size: -; d_call: -; cdr3_aa: CASSTPQSYGYTF; cdr3_nt: TGTGCCAGCAGTACTCCACAGAGCTATGGCTACACCTTC
v_call: TRBV5-6; j_call: TRBJ1-6; clone_size: -; d_call: -; cdr3_aa: CASNKVGQGTYNSPLHF; cdr3_nt: TGTGCCAGCAATAAGGTGGGGCAAGGGACCTATAATTCACCCCTCCACTTT
v_call: TRBV24-1; j_call: TRBJ1-1; clone_size: once; d_call: -; cdr3_aa: CATSTRVNTEAFF; cdr3_nt: TGTGCCACCAGTACCAGGGTGAACACTGAAGCTTTCTTT
v_call: TRBV7-8; j_call: TRBJ1-4; clone_size: -; d_call: -; cdr3_aa: CASSLGVVEKLFF; cdr3_nt: TGTGCCAGCAGCTTAGGAGTGGTGGAAAAACTGTTTTTT
v_call: TRBV27; j_call: TRBJ1-2; clone_size: -; d_call: -; cdr3_aa: CASSLGVGVLNGYTF; cdr3_nt: TGTGCCAGCAGTTTAGGGGTCGGGGTCCTGAATGGCTACACCTTC
v_call: TRBV19; j_call: TRBJ1-1; clone_size: -; d_call: -; cdr3_aa: CASSIGFQGNTEAFF; cdr3_nt: TGTGCCAGTAGTATCGGGTTCCAGGGGAACACTGAAGCTTTCTTT
v_call: TRBV6-2/TRBV6-3; j_call: TRBJ1-2; clone_size: -; d_call: -; cdr3_aa: CASSSQGNFAGYTF; cdr3_nt: TGTGCCAGCAGCTCACAGGGTAACTTCGCTGGCTACACCTTC
v_call: TRBV11-3; j_call: TRBJ2-4; clone_size: -; d_call: TRBD1; cdr3_aa: CASSSNPVQGTLAKNIQYF; cdr3_nt: TGTGCCAGCAGCTCGAACCCCGTACAGGGGACACTAGCCAAAAACATTCAGTACTTC
v_call: TRBV9; j_call: TRBJ2-3; clone_size: -; d_call: TRBD2; cdr3_aa: CASSVAASGGVSTDTQYF; cdr3_nt: TGTGCCAGCAGCGTAGCGGCTAGCGGGGGGGTTAGCACAGATACGCAGTATTTT
v_call: TRBV9; j_call: TRBJ2-3; clone_size: -; d_call: TRBD2; cdr3_aa: CASSVGGGEDTQYF; cdr3_nt: TGTGCCAGCAGCGTAGGGGGAGGGGAAGATACGCAGTATTTT
v_call: TRBV19; j_call: TRBJ2-2; clone_size: -; d_call: TRBD1; cdr3_aa: CASIPQGRTGELFF; cdr3_nt: TGTGCCAGTATCCCACAGGGGCGAACCGGGGAGCTGTTTTTT
v_call: TRBV29-1; j_call: TRBJ1-2; clone_size: -; d_call: -; cdr3_aa: CSVSQENYGYTF; cdr3_nt: TGCAGCGTGTCACAGGAAAACTATGGCTACACCTTC
v_call: TRBV9; j_call: TRBJ2-2; clone_size: -; d_call: TRBD2; cdr3_aa: CASSPGLAGGRTGELFF; cdr3_nt: TGTGCCAGCAGCCCCGGACTAGCGGGAGGCCGCACCGGGGAGCTGTTTTTT
v_call: TRBV19; j_call: TRBJ1-5; clone_size: -; d_call: -; cdr3_aa: CASSIDAGGGQPQHF; cdr3_nt: TGTGCCAGTAGTATAGATGCGGGGGGAGGTCAGCCCCAGCATTTT
v_call: TRBV9; j_call: TRBJ2-2; clone_size: -; d_call: TRBD1; cdr3_aa: CASSDRTGATGYTGELFF; cdr3_nt: TGTGCCAGCAGCGACCGGACAGGGGCGACGGGATACACCGGGGAGCTGTTTTTT
v_call: TRBV7-8; j_call: TRBJ1-4; clone_size: once; d_call: -; cdr3_aa: CASSPPGGPGEKLFF; cdr3_nt: TGTGCCAGCAGCCCCCCGGGAGGGCCGGGGGAAAAACTGTTTTTT
v_call: TRBV2; j_call: TRBJ2-3; clone_size: -; d_call: TRBD2; cdr3_aa: CASSPGLAAYTDTQYF; cdr3_nt: TGTGCCAGCAGTCCCGGACTAGCTGCATACACAGATACGCAGTATTTT
v_call: TRBV15; j_call: TRBJ1-1; clone_size: -; d_call: -; cdr3_aa: CATSRQRGGWGVMNTEAFF; cdr3_nt: TGTGCCACCAGCAGACAGAGGGGAGGGTGGGGCGTCATGAACACTGAAGCTTTCTTT
v_call: TRBV5-8; j_call: TRBJ2-7; clone_size: -; d_call: TRBD1; cdr3_aa: CTSNLDRDRVYEQYF; cdr3_nt: TGTACCAGCAACCTCGATAGGGACAGGGTCTACGAGCAGTACTTC
v_call: TRBV7-9; j_call: TRBJ2-1; clone_size: -; d_call: TRBD2; cdr3_aa: CASSLHLSGGVNEQFF; cdr3_nt: TGTGCCAGCAGCTTACACCTCAGCGGGGGGGTGAATGAGCAGTTCTTC
v_call: TRBV11-2; j_call: TRBJ2-3; clone_size: -; d_call: TRBD1; cdr3_aa: CASSPDRVTDTQYF; cdr3_nt: TGTGCCAGCAGCCCCGACAGGGTCACAGATACGCAGTATTTT
v_call: TRBV12-3/TRBV12-4; j_call: TRBJ2-1; clone_size: -; d_call: TRBD2; cdr3_aa: CASSRSGGQFF; cdr3_nt: TGTGCCAGCAGTCGTAGCGGGGGGCAGTTCTTC
v_call: TRBV19; j_call: TRBJ2-5; clone_size: -; d_call: TRBD2; cdr3_aa: CASSTRTSGEGETQYF; cdr3_nt: TGTGCCAGTAGTACCCGGACTAGCGGGGAGGGGGAGACCCAGTACTTC
v_call: TRBV9; j_call: TRBJ1-6; clone_size: -; d_call: -; cdr3_aa: CASSVYGSPLHF; cdr3_nt: TGTGCCAGCAGCGTATACGGGTCACCCCTCCACTTT
v_call: TRBV19; j_call: TRBJ1-6; clone_size: -; d_call: TRBD1; cdr3_aa: CASSLTGQSNSPLHF; cdr3_nt: TGTGCCAGTAGTTTAACGGGACAGTCCAATTCACCCCTCCACTTT
v_call: TRBV23-1; j_call: TRBJ1-2; clone_size: -; d_call: -; cdr3_aa: CASSQSRGGGDDQDANYGYTF; cdr3_nt: TGCGCCAGCAGTCAATCTCGCGGGGGAGGGGATGATCAGGATGCTAACTATGGCTACACCTTC
v_call: TRBV7-2; j_call: TRBJ2-1; clone_size: -; d_call: -; cdr3_aa: CASSLMGVNEQFF; cdr3_nt: TGTGCCAGCAGCTTAATGGGAGTCAATGAGCAGTTCTTC
v_call: TRBV6-5; j_call: TRBJ1-6; clone_size: -; d_call: TRBD1; cdr3_aa: CASRTQGGRYSPLHF; cdr3_nt: TGTGCCAGCAGAACTCAAGGGGGCAGGTATTCACCCCTCCACTTT
v_call: TRBV6-6; j_call: TRBJ1-1; clone_size: -; d_call: -; cdr3_aa: CASRRQTNTEAFF; cdr3_nt: TGTGCCAGCAGAAGACAAACGAACACTGAAGCTTTCTTT